These 14 T cell receptor beta chains were sequenced from one sample in a study of T cells in Graves' hyperthyroidism and ophthalmopathy. TCR beta CDR3 region amplification was performed from RNA transcripts. TCR CDR3 regions were first amplified by RT-PCR with HTBI primers. TCRdb reanalysed the multiplex PCR reads using MiXCR and keeps one entry per CDR3 protein. The sample contains 450,000 to 600,000 distinct CDR3 sequences, around 15% of which appear only once. Sequencing input: blood. The receptors were gathered from a woman in her 40s with Graves' hyperthyroidism.

In its sample, this clonotype was seen many times. This chain joins TRBV20-1 and TRBJ2-5, with D maybe TRBD2 (5 bases). CDR1 DFQATT and CDR2 SNEGSKA come from the germline V gene (reference sequence). Trimming removed 6 bases at V and 5 bases at J, with 16 bases between. This CDR3 spans 13 amino acids. The CDR3 sequence is CSASIAPRETQYF. As DNA, the CDR3 is TGCAGTGCCTCAATAGCGCCGCGGGAGACCCAGTACTTC.

The rearrangement links TRBV9 to TRBJ1-1, with a weak D call TRBD1 (6 bases). Looked up from germline, CDR1 is SGDLS and CDR2 is YYNGEE. With 1 base removed from V and 2 bases from J, the gap between germline ends came to 12 bases. There are 15 residues in the CDR3. The CDR3 loop is CASSVTGGANTEAFF. DNA for the CDR3: TGTGCCAGCAGCGTAACCGGGGGCGCTAACACTGAAGCTTTCTTT.

This clonotype has only a few counts. This chain connects TRBV7-9 to TRBJ2-1; possibly TRBD1 or TRBD2 for D (6 bases each). The CDR3 consists of 19 residues. Germline CDR1 reads SEHNR; CDR2 reads FQNEAQ (reference sequence). V shed 1 base and J shed 4 bases, with 23 bases lying between them. In DNA form, the CDR3 reads TGTGCCAGCAGCTTAGGTCCCTCGGGGGCGGTAACACCTTACAATGAGCAGTTCTTC. This encodes CASSLGPSGAVTPYNEQFF.

The chain recombines TRBV6-4 with TRBJ1-2, with D possibly TRBD1 on 6 matching bases. V lost 4 bases to trimming and J lost 8 bases, with 20 bases between them. Looked up from germline, CDR1 is MRHNA and CDR2 is SNTAGT. CDR3 length: 15 residues. The CDR3 nucleotides read TGTGCCAGCAGTGTGGGAGACAGGACTGTGGGGGGCTACACCTTC. Translated: CASSVGDRTVGGYTF.

This clonotype has at least ten counts. CDR3 protein: CSVDVVVAGASGNEQFF. The DNA of the CDR3 is TGCAGCGTTGATGTCGTAGTAGCGGGAGCCTCGGGGAATGAGCAGTTCTTC. This chain joins TRBV29-1 and TRBJ2-1; the match to TRBD2 covers 9 bases. The junction had 16 bases not matched to a gene; V was cut back by 3 bases and J by 7 bases. Germline values: CDR1 SQVTM, CDR2 ANQGSEA. The CDR3 is 17 residues long.

This clonotype was seen a few times. The chain couples TRBV7-9 to TRBJ2-7; tentative D call: TRBD2 (5 bases). V was trimmed by 3 bases and J by 2 bases, leaving 17 bases between them. CDR1 SEHNR and CDR2 FQNEAQ come from the germline V gene (reference sequence). The CDR3 length is 16 residues. The CDR3 DNA follows: TGTGCCAGCAGCTTTCTGCCCGGGATTCAGACCTACGAGCAGTACTTC. Residues: CASSFLPGIQTYEQYF.

With regard to this clonotype: An end of the junction differs from the germline gene, which may be a read error. The rearrangement uses TRBV6-5 and TRBJ1-5; D gene uncertain. The germline CDR1 and CDR2 sequences are MNHEY and SVGAGI. The CDR3 length is 12 residues. In DNA, the CDR3 is TGTGCCAGCTCCCCCAGAGATCAGCCCCGGCATTTT. This gives the protein CASSPRDQPRHF.

This clonotype was recorded a few times. The CDR3 loop is CASSLMGKTQYF. The CDR3 coding sequence is TGTGCCAGCAGTTTAATGGGGAAGACCCAGTACTTC. V usage is TRBV12-3 or TRBV12-4 and J usage is TRBJ2-5; no firm D call. This CDR3 is built from 12 residues. The V end lost 2 bases, the J end lost 6 bases, and 7 bases lay between the germline ends.

This clonotype was seen at least ten times. The chain combines TRBV6-5 with TRBJ1-3; D is ambiguous. Per germline, CDR1 MNHEY and CDR2 SVGAGI. The CDR3 covers 15 residues. V was trimmed by 0 bases and J by 2 bases, leaving 8 bases between them. In DNA, the CDR3 is TGTGCCAGCAGTTACTCTGGCGCGACTGGAAACACCATATATTTT. It codes for CASSYSGATGNTIYF.

This clonotype was recorded many times. The chain employs TRBV10-1 and TRBJ2-1; no clear D gene. Germline V lookup: CDR1 WNHNN, CDR2 SYGVQD (reference sequence). Between the trimmed V and J ends, which lost 0 bases and 8 bases, there was a span of 8 bases. The CDR3 is 13 amino acids. Here the CDR3 reads CASSESLADEQFF. CDR3 DNA: TGCGCCAGCAGTGAGTCGTTAGCCGATGAGCAGTTCTTC.

The rearrangement links TRBV11-2 to TRBJ1-2; D call uncertain. In germline, CDR1 is SGHAT, CDR2 FQNNGV. CDR3 length: 14 residues. With 1 base removed from V and 2 bases from J, the gap between germline ends came to 8 bases. The CDR3, as DNA: TGTGCCAGCAGCTTAGTATCCGGGAACTATGGCTACACCTTC. It codes for CASSLVSGNYGYTF. Looking up the rest from reference TRBV11-2 and TRBJ1-2 gives the full variable domain: EAGVAQSPRYKIIEKRQSVAFWCNPISGHATLYWYQQILGQGPKLLIQFQNNGVVDDSQLPKDRFSAERLKGVDSTLKIQPAKLEDSAVYLCASSLVSGNYGYTFGSGTRLTVV.

This clonotype was recorded at least ten times. The chain links TRBV7-8 to TRBJ2-5; D possibly matches TRBD1 or TRBD2 (6 bases each). CDR1 and CDR2 from the germline V gene are SGHVS and FQNEAQ. Between the trimmed V and J ends, which lost 5 bases and 4 bases, there was a span of 17 bases. The CDR3 length is 15 residues. Written as DNA, the CDR3 is TGTGCCAGCAGCCCAAACGGGGGCTCGGTAGAGACCCAGTACTTC. This encodes CASSPNGGSVETQYF. Drawing the rest from reference TRBV7-8 and TRBJ2-5, the complete variable domain is GAGVSQSPRYKVAKRGQDVALRCDPISGHVSLFWYQQALGQGPEFLTYFQNEAQLDKSGLPSDRFFAERPEGSVSTLKIQRTQQEDSAVYLCASSPNGGSVETQYFGPGTRLLVL.

This clonotype was picked up many times. V usage is TRBV30 and J usage is TRBJ1-6, with TRBD1 matching over 8 bases. Germline-derived CDR1 and CDR2 are GTSNPN and SVGIG (reference sequence). The CDR3 length is 15 residues. V dropped 3 bases and J dropped 10; count of bases not matched to a gene: 11. The CDR3: CAWRAPGQVLSPLHF. The CDR3 DNA reads TGTGCCTGGAGAGCCCCGGGACAGGTCTTGTCACCCCTCCACTTT.

The table lists this clonotype with a few counts. V usage is TRBV7-9 and J usage is TRBJ2-2; 12 bases align to TRBD1. This CDR3 has 15 amino acids. Germline V gene sequence: CDR1 SEHNR, CDR2 FQNEAQ (reference sequence). V shed 5 bases, J shed 9 bases, and the junction held 7 bases outside the gene matches. The CDR3 reads CASSGVGQGARELFF. In nucleotides, the CDR3 is TGTGCCAGCAGCGGAGTGGGACAGGGGGCCCGGGAGCTGTTTTTT.